The sequence of this T cell receptor beta chain was determined in a study of T cell responses to AZD1222 COVID-19 vaccine. Study at large: Analyses pooled second doses at about 4 or about 12 weeks.

With 7 bases removed from V and 0 bases from J, the gap between germline ends came to 14 bases. CDR3 length: 15 residues. Germline values: CDR1 SGHKS, CDR2 YYEKEE (reference sequence). Findings and limits, study-wide: Regions 160-218 and 743-854 held dominance among vaccine-associated CD4 TCRs, which spanned spike.

A remark on this clone: Its antigen is still unknown.

Clones were read by immunoSEQ multiplex PCR, and TCRdb kept only the in-frame ones, dropping some. The sample gives roughly 170,000 clones, about 91% of which show up once; roughly 0.49% is in the top ten. This sample comprised peripheral blood, obtained on day 0 of AZD1222 vaccination. This TCR was recovered from an adult in good health. The rearrangement uses TRBV5-5 and TRBJ1-3; tentatively, D is TRBD1 (5 bases). This CDR3 reads CASGSQGSSGNTIYF. In nucleotides, the CDR3 is TGTGCCAGCGGATCTCAGGGCTCCTCTGGAAACACCATATATTTT. Filled out from reference TRBV5-5 and TRBJ1-3, the complete variable domain reads DAGVTQSPTHLIKTRGQQVTLRCSPISGHKSVSWYQQVLGQGPQFIFQYYEKEERGRGNFPDRFSARQFPNYSSELNVNALLLGDSALYLCASGSQGSSGNTIYFGEGSWLTVV.